This TCR beta chain was sequenced for a study of T cell changes during pregnancy in multiple sclerosis. The repertoire was sequenced with immunoSEQ multiplex PCR; TCRdb's copy has only in-frame clones and lacks some. The sample has roughly 80,000 clones, roughly 94% seen once. Trimming left V 4 bases short and J 7 bases short, with 26 bases between. The CDR3 has 18 amino acids. Germline CDR1 reads MNHEY; CDR2 reads SMNVEV (reference sequence). The V gene is TRBV27, the J gene TRBJ2-1; TRBD2 might be the D (5 bases). This TCR was recovered from a female donor with multiple sclerosis, enrolled in a pregnancy study. The source was peripheral blood, collected before pregnancy. The CDR3 nucleotides are TGTGCCAGCAGTTCTCGGAGCGGTTGGTATAGCCGCCGGAATGAGCAGTTCTTC. This gives the protein CASSSRSGWYSRRNEQFF.